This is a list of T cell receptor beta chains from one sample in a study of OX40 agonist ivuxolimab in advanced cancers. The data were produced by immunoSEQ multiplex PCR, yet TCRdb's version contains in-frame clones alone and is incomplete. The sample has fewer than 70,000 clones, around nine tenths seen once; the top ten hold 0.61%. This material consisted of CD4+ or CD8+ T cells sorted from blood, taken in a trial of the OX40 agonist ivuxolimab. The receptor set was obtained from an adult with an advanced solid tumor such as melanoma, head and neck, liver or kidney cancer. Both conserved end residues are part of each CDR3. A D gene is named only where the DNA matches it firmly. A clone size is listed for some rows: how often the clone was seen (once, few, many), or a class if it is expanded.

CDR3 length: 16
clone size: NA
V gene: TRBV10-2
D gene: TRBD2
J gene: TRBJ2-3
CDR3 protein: CASFDPGLAVRDTQYF
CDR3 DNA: TGCGCCAGCTTCGACCCTGGACTAGCGGTTCGAGATACGCAGTATTTT

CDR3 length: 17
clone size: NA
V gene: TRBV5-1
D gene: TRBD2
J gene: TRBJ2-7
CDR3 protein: CASSLAPTSGRTDEQYF
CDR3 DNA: TGCGCCAGCAGCTTGGCCCCGACTAGCGGGAGAACGGACGAGCAGTACTTC

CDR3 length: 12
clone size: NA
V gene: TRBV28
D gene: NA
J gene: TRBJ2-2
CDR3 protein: CASSLYTGELFF
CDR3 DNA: TGTGCCAGCAGTTTATACACCGGGGAGCTGTTTTTT

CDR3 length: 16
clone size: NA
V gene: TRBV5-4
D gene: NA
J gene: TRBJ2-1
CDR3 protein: CASSLAQRYNGNEQFF
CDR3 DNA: TGTGCCAGCAGCTTGGCCCAACGCTACAATGGCAATGAGCAGTTCTTC

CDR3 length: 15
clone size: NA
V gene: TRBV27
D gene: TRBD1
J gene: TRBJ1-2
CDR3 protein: CASSRQGAGEVGYTF
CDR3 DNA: TGTGCCAGCAGTAGACAGGGGGCCGGGGAAGTTGGCTACACCTTC

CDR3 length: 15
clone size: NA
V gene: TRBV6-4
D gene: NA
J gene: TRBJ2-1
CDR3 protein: CASSVNPAPYNEQFF
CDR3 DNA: TGTGCCAGCAGTGTGAACCCGGCCCCCTACAATGAGCAGTTCTTC

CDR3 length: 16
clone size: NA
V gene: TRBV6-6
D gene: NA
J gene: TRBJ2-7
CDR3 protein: CASSYSKSWSSYEQYF
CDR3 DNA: TGTGCCAGCAGTTACTCGAAGTCGTGGAGCTCCTACGAGCAGTACTTC

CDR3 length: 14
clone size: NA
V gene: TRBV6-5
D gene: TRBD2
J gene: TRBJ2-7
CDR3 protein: CASRAGVGPYEQYF
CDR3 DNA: TGTGCCAGCAGGGCGGGAGTAGGACCTTACGAGCAGTACTTC

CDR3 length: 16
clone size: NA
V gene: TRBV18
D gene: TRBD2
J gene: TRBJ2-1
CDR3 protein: CASSELGLAVYNEQFF
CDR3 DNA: TGTGCCAGCTCGGAGTTGGGACTAGCGGTTTACAATGAGCAGTTCTTC

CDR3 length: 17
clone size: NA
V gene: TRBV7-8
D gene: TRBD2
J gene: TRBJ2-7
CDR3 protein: CASSDSRASGSSYEQYF
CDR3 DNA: TGTGCCAGCAGCGACTCCCGGGCTAGCGGGAGCTCCTACGAGCAGTACTTC

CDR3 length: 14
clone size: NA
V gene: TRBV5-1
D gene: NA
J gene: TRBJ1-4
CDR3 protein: CASSLESANEKLFF
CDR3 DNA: TGCGCCAGCAGCTTGGAGTCGGCTAATGAAAAACTGTTTTTT

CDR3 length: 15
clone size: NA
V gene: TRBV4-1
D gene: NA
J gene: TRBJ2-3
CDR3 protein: CASSSPRGGTDTQYF
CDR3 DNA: TGCGCCAGCAGCTCTCCCCGTGGGGGCACAGATACGCAGTATTTT

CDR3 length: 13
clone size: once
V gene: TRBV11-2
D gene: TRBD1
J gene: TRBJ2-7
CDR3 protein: CASSSDRVHEQYF
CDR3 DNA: TGTGCCAGCAGCTCGGACAGGGTCCACGAGCAGTACTTC

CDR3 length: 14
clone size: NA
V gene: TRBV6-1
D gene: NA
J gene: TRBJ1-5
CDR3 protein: CASSGQVNNQPQHF
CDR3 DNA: TGTGCCAGCAGTGGACAGGTAAACAATCAGCCCCAGCATTTT

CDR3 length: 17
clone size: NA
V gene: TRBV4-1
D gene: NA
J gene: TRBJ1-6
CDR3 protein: CASSPGPGSSYNSPLHF
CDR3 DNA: TGCGCCAGCAGCCCGGGCCCCGGCAGCTCCTATAATTCACCCCTCCACTTT

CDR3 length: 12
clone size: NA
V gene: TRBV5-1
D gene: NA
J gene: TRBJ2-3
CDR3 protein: CASSLGVDTQYF
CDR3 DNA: TGCGCCAGCAGCTTGGGAGTAGATACGCAGTATTTT

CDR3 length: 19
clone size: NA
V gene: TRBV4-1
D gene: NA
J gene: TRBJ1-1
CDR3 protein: CASSQLLQRTGRRNTEAFF
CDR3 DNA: TGCGCCAGCAGCCAACTACTCCAACGAACAGGGCGTCGGAACACTGAAGCTTTCTTT

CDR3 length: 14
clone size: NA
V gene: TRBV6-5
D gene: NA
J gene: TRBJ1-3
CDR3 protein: CASSREGPGNTIYF
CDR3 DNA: TGTGCCAGCAGTCGCGAGGGACCTGGAAACACCATATATTTT

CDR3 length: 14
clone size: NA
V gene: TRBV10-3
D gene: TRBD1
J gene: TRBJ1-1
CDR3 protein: CAISQGTGGIGAFF
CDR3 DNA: TGTGCCATCAGTCAAGGGACAGGGGGCATCGGAGCTTTCTTT

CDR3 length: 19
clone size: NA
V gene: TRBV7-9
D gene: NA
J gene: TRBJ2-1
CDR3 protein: CASSFRFGRLSYSYNEQFF
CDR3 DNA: TGTGCCAGCAGCTTTCGTTTTGGTAGACTATCTTACTCCTACAATGAGCAGTTCTTC

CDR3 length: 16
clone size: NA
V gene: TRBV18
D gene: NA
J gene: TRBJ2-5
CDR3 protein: CASSPQRQSNQETQYF
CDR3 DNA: TGTGCCAGCTCACCACAGCGCCAGTCCAACCAAGAGACCCAGTACTTC

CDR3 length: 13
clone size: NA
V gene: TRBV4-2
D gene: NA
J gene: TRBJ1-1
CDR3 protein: CASSRTGSTEAFF
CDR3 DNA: TGTGCCAGCAGCCGAACAGGTAGCACTGAAGCTTTCTTT

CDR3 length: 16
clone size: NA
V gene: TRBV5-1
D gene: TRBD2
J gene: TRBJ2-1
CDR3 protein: CASSAILAGSYNEQFF
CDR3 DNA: TGCGCCAGCAGCGCCATACTAGCGGGGTCCTACAATGAGCAGTTCTTC

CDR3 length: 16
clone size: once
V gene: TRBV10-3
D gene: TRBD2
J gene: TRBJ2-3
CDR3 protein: CAISLAGSARTDTQYF
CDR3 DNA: TGTGCCATCAGTTTAGCGGGATCTGCCCGCACAGATACGCAGTATTTT

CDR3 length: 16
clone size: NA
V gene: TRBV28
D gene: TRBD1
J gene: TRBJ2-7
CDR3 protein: CASSPPGQGLLYEQYF
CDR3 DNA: TGTGCCAGCAGTCCCCCGGGACAGGGCCTTCTCTACGAGCAGTACTTC

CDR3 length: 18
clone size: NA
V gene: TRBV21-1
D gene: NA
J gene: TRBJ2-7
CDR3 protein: CASSKARRSGITRREQYF
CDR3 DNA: TGTGCCAGCAGCAAAGCGAGACGTAGCGGGATCACAAGGAGGGAGCAGTACTTC

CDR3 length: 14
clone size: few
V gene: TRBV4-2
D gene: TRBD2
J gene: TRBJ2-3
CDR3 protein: CASSLAGATDTQYF
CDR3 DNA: TGTGCCAGCAGCCTAGCGGGAGCCACAGATACGCAGTATTTT

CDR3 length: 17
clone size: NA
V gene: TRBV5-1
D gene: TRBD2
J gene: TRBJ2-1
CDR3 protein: CASSLAPGSGILHEQFF
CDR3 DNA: TGCGCCAGCAGCTTGGCCCCAGGAAGCGGGATCCTGCATGAGCAGTTCTTC

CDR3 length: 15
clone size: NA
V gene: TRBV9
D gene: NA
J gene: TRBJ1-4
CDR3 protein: CASSGADATNEKLFF
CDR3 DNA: TGTGCCAGCAGTGGGGCAGACGCAACTAATGAAAAACTGTTTTTT

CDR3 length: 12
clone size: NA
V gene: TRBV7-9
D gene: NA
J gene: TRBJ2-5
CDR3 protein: CASSFNSETQYF
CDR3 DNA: TGTGCCAGCAGCTTCAATTCAGAGACCCAGTACTTC

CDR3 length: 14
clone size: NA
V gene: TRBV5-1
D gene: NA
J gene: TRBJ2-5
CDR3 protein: CASSFTGSQETQYF
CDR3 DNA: TGCGCCAGCAGCTTTACAGGGTCCCAAGAGACCCAGTACTTC

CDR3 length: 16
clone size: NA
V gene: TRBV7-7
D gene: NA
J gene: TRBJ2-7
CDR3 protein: CASRLYLGLWAYEQYF
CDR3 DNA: TGTGCTAGCAGGTTATATCTAGGGCTTTGGGCCTACGAGCAGTACTTC

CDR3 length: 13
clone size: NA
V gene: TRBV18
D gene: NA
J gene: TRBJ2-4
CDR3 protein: CASSPPSKNIQYF
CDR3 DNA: TGTGCCAGCTCACCTCCGAGCAAAAACATTCAGTACTTC

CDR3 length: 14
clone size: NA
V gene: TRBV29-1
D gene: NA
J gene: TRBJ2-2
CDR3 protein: CSVLAPRRGGELFF
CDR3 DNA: TGCAGCGTTCTTGCGCCAAGAAGGGGCGGGGAGCTGTTTTTT

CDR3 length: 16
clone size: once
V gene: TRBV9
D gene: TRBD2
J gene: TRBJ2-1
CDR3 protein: CASSGGLAGAYNEQFF
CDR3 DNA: TGTGCCAGCAGCGGTGGACTAGCGGGAGCATACAATGAGCAGTTCTTC

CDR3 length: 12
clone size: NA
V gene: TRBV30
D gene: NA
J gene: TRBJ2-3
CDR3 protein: CASRDVADTQYF
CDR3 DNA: TGTGCCTCCAGGGATGTCGCAGATACGCAGTATTTT

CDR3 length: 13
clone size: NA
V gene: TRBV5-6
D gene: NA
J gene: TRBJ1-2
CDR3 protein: CASSGGFNYGYTF
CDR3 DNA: TGTGCCAGCAGCGGGGGGTTCAACTATGGCTACACCTTC

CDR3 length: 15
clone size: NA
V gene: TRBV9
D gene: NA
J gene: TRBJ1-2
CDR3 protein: CASSVAPGIAYGYTF
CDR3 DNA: TGTGCCAGCAGCGTAGCCCCAGGCATTGCCTATGGCTACACCTTC

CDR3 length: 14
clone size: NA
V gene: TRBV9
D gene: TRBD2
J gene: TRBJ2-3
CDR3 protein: CASSLGLAGNTQYF
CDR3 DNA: TGTGCCAGCAGCTTGGGGCTAGCGGGAAATACGCAGTATTTT

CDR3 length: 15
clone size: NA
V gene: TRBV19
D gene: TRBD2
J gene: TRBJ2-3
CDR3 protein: CASSIPSGNTDTQYF
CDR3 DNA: TGTGCCAGTAGTATTCCTAGCGGGAACACAGATACGCAGTATTTT

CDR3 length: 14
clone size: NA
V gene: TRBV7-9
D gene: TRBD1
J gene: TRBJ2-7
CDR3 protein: CASSATGGGYEQYF
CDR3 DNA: TGTGCCAGCAGCGCGACAGGGGGCGGATACGAGCAGTACTTC

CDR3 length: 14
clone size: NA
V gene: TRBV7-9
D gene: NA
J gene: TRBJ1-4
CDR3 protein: CASSRGPPNEKLFF
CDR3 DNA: TGTGCCAGCAGCCGGGGTCCTCCTAATGAAAAACTGTTTTTT

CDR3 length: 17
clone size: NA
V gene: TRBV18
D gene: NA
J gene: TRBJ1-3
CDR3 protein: CASSPLGDPTHGNTIYF
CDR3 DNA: TGTGCCAGCTCCCCCCTGGGGGACCCGACCCATGGAAACACCATATATTTT

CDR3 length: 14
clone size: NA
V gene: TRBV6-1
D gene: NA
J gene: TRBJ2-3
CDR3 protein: CASSEWGRTDTQYF
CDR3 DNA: TGTGCCAGCAGTGAGTGGGGAAGGACAGATACGCAGTATTTT

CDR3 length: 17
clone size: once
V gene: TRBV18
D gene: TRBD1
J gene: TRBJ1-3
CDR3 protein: CASSPVPTGATGNTIYF
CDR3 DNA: TGTGCCAGCTCACCCGTACCTACAGGGGCAACTGGAAACACCATATATTTT

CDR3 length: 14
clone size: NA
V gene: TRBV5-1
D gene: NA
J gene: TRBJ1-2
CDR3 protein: CASSPTSGNYGYTF
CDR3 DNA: TGCGCCAGCAGCCCGACCAGCGGTAACTATGGCTACACCTTC

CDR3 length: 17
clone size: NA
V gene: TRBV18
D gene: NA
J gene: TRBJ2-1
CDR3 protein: CASSGSLSPSSYNEQFF
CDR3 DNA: TGTGCCAGCTCGGGGTCCCTCTCGCCGAGCTCCTACAATGAGCAGTTCTTC

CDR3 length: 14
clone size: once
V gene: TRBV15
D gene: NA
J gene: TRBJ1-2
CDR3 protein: CATSRDRIVYGYTF
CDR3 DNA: TGTGCCACCAGCAGAGATCGCATTGTCTATGGCTACACCTTC

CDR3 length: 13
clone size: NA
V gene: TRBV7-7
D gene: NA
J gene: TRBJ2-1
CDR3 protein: CASSADRSQEQFF
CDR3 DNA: TGTGCTAGCAGCGCAGACAGGTCCCAGGAGCAGTTCTTC

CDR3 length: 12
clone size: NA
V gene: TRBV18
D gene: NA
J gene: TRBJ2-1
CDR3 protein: CASSPSPLGQFF
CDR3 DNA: TGTGCCAGCTCACCGTCTCCCCTCGGGCAGTTCTTC

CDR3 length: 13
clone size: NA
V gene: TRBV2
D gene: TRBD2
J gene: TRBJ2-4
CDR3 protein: CASRGRAGNIQYF
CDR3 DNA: TGTGCCAGCAGGGGGAGGGCCGGGAACATTCAGTACTTC

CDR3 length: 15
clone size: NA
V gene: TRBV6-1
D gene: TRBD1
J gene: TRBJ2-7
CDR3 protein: CASSATGTGPNEQYF
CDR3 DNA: TGTGCCAGCAGTGCTACCGGGACAGGGCCTAACGAGCAGTACTTC

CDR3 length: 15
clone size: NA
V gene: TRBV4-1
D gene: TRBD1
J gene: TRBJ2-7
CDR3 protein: CASSQDGTGAYEQYF
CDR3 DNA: TGCGCCAGCAGCCAAGACGGGACAGGAGCCTACGAGCAGTACTTC